This entry concerns a single T cell receptor (beta chain). The antigen is undetermined. V shed 7 bases and J shed 1 base, with 10 bases lying between them. Germline loops: CDR1 WSHSY, CDR2 SAAADI. This CDR3 has 13 residues. Subsets obtained from CD4+ cells comprised CD45RA+ naive and CD45RA-negative memory cells. These data come from a study of shared clonotypes between healthy human individuals. Study-level findings and limits: Compared with memory subsets, naive subsets generally had larger estimated richness. Sampling covered nothing but blood. Tissue TCR repertoires likely differ from those found in blood.

The assay was immunoSEQ multiplex PCR, and TCRdb's table has in-frame clones only and misses some. The sample carries 1.4 million to 1.5 million clones, roughly 96% recorded once. The genes are TRBV10-2 and TRBJ1-1; D is unclear. The origin of this receptor is a man aged 25-45 years in good health. The sample comprised naive CD4+ T cells sorted from blood. Specified subset: CD45RA+ positively selected. In DNA form, the CDR3 reads TGCGCCAGCAAGGCAGTAGGGAACACTGAAGCTTTCTTT. This sequence encodes CASKAVGNTEAFF.